This TCR beta chain was recovered during a study of Graves' ophthalmopathy and Graves' hyperthyroidism. On this clonotype itself: Given a much more abundant clone one base away, this may be a read error.

Using RNA transcripts, the TCR beta CDR3 regions were amplified. Second-round multiplex PCR came after first-round RT-PCR with HTBI primers. One entry per CDR3 protein, called by TCRdb with MiXCR from the multiplex PCR reads. The sample holds 650,000 to 800,000 distinct CDR3 sequences, just over 40% seen once. The ends lost 6 bases at V and 2 bases at J; junction bases unmatched: 4. Germline CDR1 reads SGHAT; CDR2 reads FQNNGV. The CDR3 covers 15 residues. The clonotype was recovered from an adult man with Graves' ophthalmopathy. The chain employs TRBV11-2 and TRBJ1-4; 9 bases agree with TRBD1. The sample consisted of peripheral blood. CDR3 sequence (DNA): TGTGCCAGCAGTGCCGGGACAGGGACTAATGAAAAACTGTTTTTT. Its protein is CASSAGTGTNEKLFF.